This note documents a single TCR beta chain sequence. Additional DNA sequences in this sample encode the identical CDR3. TCRdb's copy holds only in-frame clones and misses some; the assay was immunoSEQ multiplex PCR. The sample holds tens of thousands of clones, approximately 78% seen once. The sample belongs to a study of technical replicates of blood from a handful of donors. Trimming took 0 bases from V and 0 from J, leaving 9 bases between them. CDR1 is GTSNPN and CDR2 is SVGIG in the germline V gene (reference sequence). CDR3 size: 14 residues. The TCR was taken from a human donor in good health. Some clones in this sample may be carry-over from other donors' samples. The V gene is TRBV30, the J gene TRBJ2-7; D is perhaps TRBD2 (6 bases). Sequenced input: PBMCs. This CDR3 reads CAWSVGGSSYEQYF. The CDR3 DNA sequence: TGTGCCTGGAGTGTAGGAGGGAGCTCCTACGAGCAGTACTTC.